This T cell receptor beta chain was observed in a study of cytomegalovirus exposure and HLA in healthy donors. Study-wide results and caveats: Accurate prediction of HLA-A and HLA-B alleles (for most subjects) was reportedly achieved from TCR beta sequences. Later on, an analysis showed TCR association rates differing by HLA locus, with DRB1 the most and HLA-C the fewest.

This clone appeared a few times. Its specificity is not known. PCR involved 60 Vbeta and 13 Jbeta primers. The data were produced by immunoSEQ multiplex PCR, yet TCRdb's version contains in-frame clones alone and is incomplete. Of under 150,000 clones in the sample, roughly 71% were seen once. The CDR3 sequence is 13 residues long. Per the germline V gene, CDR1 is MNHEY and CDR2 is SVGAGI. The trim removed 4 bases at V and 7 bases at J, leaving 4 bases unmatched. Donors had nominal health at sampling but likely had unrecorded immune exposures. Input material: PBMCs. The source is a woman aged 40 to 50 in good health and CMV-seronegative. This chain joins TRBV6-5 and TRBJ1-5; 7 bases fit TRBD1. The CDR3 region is CASSWDSGQPQHF. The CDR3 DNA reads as TGTGCCAGCAGTTGGGACAGCGGGCAGCCCCAGCATTTT.